A single sample is the source of the 13 T cell receptor beta chains below, sequenced in a study of OX40 agonist ivuxolimab in advanced cancers. TCRdb keeps only in-frame clones here, not all; method: immunoSEQ multiplex PCR. The sample includes approximately 58,000 clones, around 80% of them seen just once. The sample consisted of CD4+ or CD8+ T cells sorted from blood, taken in a trial of the OX40 agonist ivuxolimab. Receptors originate from an adult with an advanced solid tumor such as melanoma, head and neck, liver or kidney cancer.

This clone was seen a few times. The chain links TRBV6-1 to TRBJ1-2; 11 bases are a match to TRBD1. The germline V gene has CDR1 MNHNS and CDR2 SASEGT. The junction had 5 bases not matched to a gene; V was cut back by 3 bases and J by 5 bases. The CDR3 is 15 residues long. The CDR3 protein is CASSDSRDRGYGYTF. The CDR3 DNA reads TGTGCCAGCAGTGATTCCCGGGACAGGGGGTATGGCTACACCTTC.

The CDR3 nucleotides are TGTGCCATCAAACTAGCGGGGGGTCCCGGGGAGCTGTTTTTT. Protein product: CAIKLAGGPGELFF. The rearrangement joins TRBV10-3 to TRBJ2-2; 12 bases align to TRBD2. Germline lookup yields CDR1 ENHRY and CDR2 SYGVKD. With 7 bases clipped from V and 6 bases from J, the junction kept 3 bases outside the gene matches. The CDR3 runs to 14 residues.

The chain employs TRBV7-9 and TRBJ2-5; possibly TRBD1 or TRBD2 for D (5 bases each). The CDR3 runs to 13 residues. V lost 8 bases to trimming and J lost 2 bases, with 12 bases between them. Germline V gene sequence: CDR1 SEHNR, CDR2 FQNEAQ (reference sequence). For the CDR3, the DNA is TGTGCCAGCTGCCGAGGGGCTCAAGAGACCCAGTACTTC. Amino acid sequence: CASCRGAQETQYF.

The chain has TRBV7-9 and TRBJ2-7; TRBD2 matches 13 bases. Germline values: CDR1 SEHNR, CDR2 FQNEAQ (reference sequence). The CDR3 runs to 15 residues. V lost 5 bases and J lost 2; bases outside the gene matches: 3. The CDR3 protein is CASSAGLAGPYEQYF. In DNA form, the CDR3 reads TGTGCCAGCAGCGCGGGACTAGCGGGGCCCTACGAGCAGTACTTC.

J is TRBJ2-6 and V is TRBV7-8; D call uncertain. The CDR3 covers 14 residues. Germline CDR1 is SGHVS and CDR2 is FQNEAQ. Trimming left V 0 bases short and J 4 bases short, with 4 bases between. The CDR3 bases are TGTGCCAGCAGCTTAGCGGGGGGGGCCAACGTCCTGACTTTC. It translates to CASSLAGGANVLTF.

The sample holds one count of this clone. The V and J genes are TRBV5-1 and TRBJ2-7; TRBD2 agrees at 8 bases. CDR3 length: 14 amino acids. Germline assignment: CDR1 SGHRS and CDR2 YFSETQ. V lost 4 bases and J lost 4; bases outside the gene matches: 7. The CDR3 DNA is TGCGCCAGCAGCCGGGAGGGGGGCGGATACGAGCAGTACTTC. This encodes CASSREGGGYEQYF.

This rearrangement joins TRBV7-9 to TRBJ1-1; possibly TRBD1 for D (5 bases). Germline V gene lookup returns CDR1 SEHNR and CDR2 FQNEAQ (reference sequence). V lost 1 base to trimming and J lost 2 bases, with 8 bases between them. The CDR3 has 14 residues. The CDR3, as DNA: TGTGCCAGCAGCTTAGGGACACTTAACACTGAAGCTTTCTTT. Its translation: CASSLGTLNTEAFF.

The V call is TRBV7-9, the J call TRBJ1-2, with a possible D match to TRBD1 (5 bases). CDR1 is SEHNR and CDR2 is FQNEAQ in the germline V gene (reference sequence). The length of the CDR3 is 13 residues. Deletions cut 2 bases from V and 11 bases from J, with 15 bases between. CDR3 nucleotide sequence: TGTGCCAGCAGCTTAACGGGGCAGGCCCTTTACACCTTC. Translating gives CASSLTGQALYTF.

This clone was observed once. The chain is built from TRBV28 and TRBJ1-2; TRBD1 matches at 9 bases. The CDR3 length is 13 residues. CDR1 MDHEN and CDR2 SYDVKM come from the germline V gene. V was pared by 3 bases and J by 8 bases, with 4 bases of the junction left unmatched. CDR3 protein: CASSLGQGVGYTF. The CDR3 DNA reads as TGTGCCAGCAGTTTGGGACAGGGAGTCGGCTACACCTTC.

The V and J genes are TRBV7-9 and TRBJ1-1; 8 nucleotides match TRBD1. V lost 5 bases and J lost 10; bases outside the gene matches: 3. Germline values: CDR1 SEHNR, CDR2 FQNEAQ (reference sequence). This CDR3 has 11 amino acids. The CDR3 bases are TGTGCCAGCAGCGAGACAGGGGCAGCTTTCTTT. Its protein product is CASSETGAAFF. Based on the CDR3 plus reference TRBV7-9 and TRBJ1-1, the full variable domain is DTGVSQNPRHKITKRGQNVTFRCDPISEHNRLYWYRQTLGQGPEFLTYFQNEAQLEKSRLLSDRFSAERPKGSFSTLEIQRTEQGDSAMYLCASSETGAAFFGQGTRLTVV.

The genes are TRBV30 and TRBJ2-7; D gene unclear. Trimming shortened V by 0 bases and J by 0 bases, and 6 bases separated the two germline ends. Looked up from germline, CDR1 is GTSNPN and CDR2 is SVGIG (reference sequence). The CDR3 covers 13 residues. CDR3 protein: CAWSVASSYEQYF. In nucleotides, the CDR3 is TGTGCCTGGAGTGTGGCAAGCTCCTACGAGCAGTACTTC.

The chain combines TRBV30 with TRBJ1-6, with D perhaps matching TRBD1 (5 bases). This CDR3 has 13 residues. The germline V gene has CDR1 GTSNPN and CDR2 SVGIG (reference sequence). Trimming shortened V by 4 bases and J by 7 bases, and 11 bases separated the two germline ends. The CDR3 DNA sequence: TGTGCCTGGAACCGGGACCACAATTCACCCCTCCACTTT. Encoded protein: CAWNRDHNSPLHF. Full variable domain (outside the CDR3, taken from reference TRBV30 and TRBJ1-6): SQTIHQWPATLVQPVGSPLSLECTVEGTSNPNLYWYRQAAGRGLQLLFYSVGIGQISSEVPQNLSASRPQDRQFILSSKKLLLSDSGFYLCAWNRDHNSPLHFGNGTRLTVT.

V is TRBV28 and J is TRBJ1-6; D is uncertain. The CDR3 runs 11 residues. Germline V CDR1 and CDR2: MDHEN, SYDVKM. Trimming cost V 3 bases and J 9 bases, with 3 bases left between them. For the CDR3, the DNA is TGTGCCAGCAGTTTGGGTTCACCCCTCCACTTT. It translates to CASSLGSPLHF.